Listed below are T cell receptor beta chains from one sample, sequenced in a study of cytomegalovirus exposure and HLA in healthy donors. Generated by immunoSEQ multiplex PCR, the TCRdb table keeps only in-frame clones and is missing some. This sample's clone table lists approximately 150,000 clones. The sequenced sample consisted of PBMCs. These receptors came from a woman aged 50 to 60 in good health and CMV-seronegative. Each CDR3 is given with its conserved first and last residue. A D gene is named only where the DNA matches it firmly.

>.|TRBV13|TRBJ2-5
CASSLGAGPETQYF
TGTGCCAGCAGCTTAGGGGCAGGGCCGGAGACCCAGTACTTC
>.|TRBV4-2|TRBJ2-7
CASSQESSDTYEQYF
TGTGCCAGCAGCCAAGAGTCTAGCGATACCTACGAGCAGTACTTC
>TRBD1|TRBV29-1|TRBJ1-1
CSVPRTGRRTEDFF
TGCAGCGTCCCTAGGACAGGAAGGAGGACTGAAGATTTCTTT
>.|TRBV5-6|TRBJ2-1
CASSFRGGRGSYNEQFF
TGTGCCAGCAGCTTTAGGGGGGGAAGAGGCTCCTACAATGAGCAGTTCTTC
>TRBD1|TRBV10-2|TRBJ2-3
CASAGTGGRSTDTQYF
TGCGCCAGCGCCGGGACAGGGGGACGTAGCACAGATACGCAGTATTTT
>.|TRBV9|TRBJ1-6
CASSATLWGRNSPLHF
TGTGCCAGCAGCGCTACCCTTTGGGGGCGAAATTCACCCCTCCACTTT
>.|TRBV10-3|TRBJ2-4
CAISESYSGATKNIQYF
TGTGCCATCAGTGAGTCTTACAGCGGAGCGACCAAAAACATTCAGTACTTC
>.|TRBV5-1|TRBJ2-2
CASSLTGTYTGELFF
TGCGCCAGCAGCTTGACAGGGACCTACACCGGGGAGCTGTTTTTT
>TRBD1|TRBV11-1|TRBJ2-7
CASSRQGINEQYF
TGTGCCAGCAGCAGACAGGGAATCAACGAGCAGTACTTC
>.|TRBV2|TRBJ2-7
CAGGGAPSYEQYF
TGTGCCGGCGGCGGGGCCCCCTCCTACGAGCAGTACTTC
>.|TRBV5-1|TRBJ1-1
CASSLGSGGNTEAFF
TGCGCCAGCAGCTTAGGGTCCGGGGGGAACACTGAAGCTTTCTTT
>.|TRBV28|TRBJ1-5
CASSPHRSTQPQHF
TGTGCCAGCAGTCCACACAGGTCGACCCAGCCCCAGCATTTT
>TRBD2|TRBV19|TRBJ2-1
CASSISGRRRNEQFF
TGTGCCAGTAGTATTAGCGGGAGGCGTCGCAATGAGCAGTTCTTC
>.|TRBV4-1|TRBJ2-2
CASSQVERVPGELFF
TGCGCCAGCAGCCAAGTGGAGAGGGTTCCCGGGGAGCTGTTTTTT
>.|TRBV11-2|TRBJ1-1
CASSLGLRETEAFF
TGTGCCAGCAGCTTGGGACTCCGGGAGACTGAAGCTTTCTTT
>.|TRBV2|TRBJ1-1
CASSEGLAEAFF
TGTGCCAGCAGCGAGGGCCTCGCTGAAGCTTTCTTT
>.|TRBV6-6|TRBJ1-4
CASSMSPNGKLFF
TGTGCCAGCTCGATGAGTCCCAACGGAAAACTGTTTTTT
>TRBD1|TRBV7-2|TRBJ1-1
CASSLGVGGQPNTEAFF
TGTGCCAGCAGCTTAGGAGTTGGGGGACAGCCGAACACTGAAGCTTTCTTT
>.|TRBV4-1|TRBJ2-7
CASSHHARGTYEQYF
TGCGCCAGCAGCCATCACGCCCGGGGGACCTACGAGCAGTACTTC
>.|TRBV29-1|TRBJ2-3
CSTALSGGDTQYF
TGCAGCACGGCCCTGAGCGGCGGGGATACGCAGTATTTT
>.|TRBV6-5|TRBJ1-1
CASSRTDLAEAFF
TGTGCCAGCAGTCGGACAGACCTGGCTGAAGCTTTCTTT
>TRBD1|TRBV5-1|TRBJ2-2
CASSLGQGHTGELFF
TGCGCCAGCAGCCTGGGACAGGGACACACCGGGGAGCTGTTTTTT
>.|TRBV28|TRBJ2-3
CAARGSGTDTQYF
TGTGCCGCCCGGGGGTCCGGCACAGATACGCAGTATTTT
>.|TRBV6-4|TRBJ2-1
CASSDSPGANEQFF
TGTGCCAGCAGTGACTCGCCAGGCGCCAATGAGCAGTTCTTC
>.|TRBV19|TRBJ1-5
CASRLRGLGYSNQPQHF
TGTGCCAGTCGCCTTCGCGGTTTGGGTTATAGCAATCAGCCCCAGCATTTT
>.|TRBV6-5|TRBJ2-7
CASSPLDQGYEQYF
TGTGCCAGCAGCCCACTCGACCAGGGATACGAGCAGTACTTC
>TRBD1|TRBV18|TRBJ2-7
CASSGQGSNEQYF
TGTGCCAGCTCAGGACAGGGATCAAACGAGCAGTACTTC
>TRBD2|TRBV5-5|TRBJ2-7
CASSLDAGVGEQYF
TGTGCCAGCAGCTTGGACGCGGGAGTAGGGGAGCAGTACTTC
>.|TRBV5-1|TRBJ1-1
CASGYGDYDYTEAFF
TGCGCCAGCGGGTACGGGGATTATGATTACACTGAAGCTTTCTTT
>.|TRBV7-8|TRBJ1-1
CASSEDRFREAFF
TGTGCCAGCAGCGAAGACAGGTTCCGCGAAGCTTTCTTT
>TRBD2|TRBV7-6|TRBJ2-1
CASSLVLTSGTQFF
TGTGCCAGCAGCTTAGTTCTGACTAGCGGGACACAGTTCTTC
>TRBD2|TRBV9|TRBJ2-5
CASSVGGGYQETQYF
TGTGCCAGCAGCGTAGGCGGGGGATACCAAGAGACCCAGTACTTC
>.|TRBV30|TRBJ1-1
CAWSETAYVMNTEAFF
TGTGCCTGGAGTGAAACAGCCTACGTGATGAACACTGAAGCTTTCTTT
>TRBD1|TRBV18|TRBJ2-7
CASSPVRGQGADYEQYF
TGTGCCAGCTCACCCGTACGCGGACAGGGGGCGGACTACGAGCAGTACTTC
>.|TRBV6-6|TRBJ2-2
CASSDLGGELFF
TGTGCCAGCAGCGATCTCGGCGGGGAGCTGTTTTTT
>TRBD1|TRBV27|TRBJ1-2
CASSLTGTGTPIYGYTF
TGTGCCAGCAGCTTGACCGGGACAGGGACCCCAATCTATGGCTACACCTTC
>.|TRBV5-4|TRBJ2-3
CASSFRTLRSDTQYF
TGTGCCAGCAGCTTCCGGACACTTCGCTCAGATACGCAGTATTTT
>TRBD2|TRBV7-3|TRBJ2-1
CASSQGLAVDEQFF
TGTGCCAGCAGTCAGGGACTAGCGGTGGATGAGCAGTTCTTC
>TRBD1|TRBV27|TRBJ1-1
CASSGDRGMNTEAFF
TGTGCCAGCAGTGGGGACAGGGGGATGAACACTGAAGCTTTCTTT
>TRBD2|TRBV18|TRBJ2-1
CASSPGGEALNEQFF
TGTGCCAGCTCCCCCGGGGGGGAGGCCCTCAATGAGCAGTTCTTC
>TRBD1|TRBV5-6|TRBJ1-4
CASSLGQGRGEKLFF
TGTGCCAGCAGCCTCGGACAGGGCAGAGGGGAAAAACTGTTTTTT
>.|TRBV6-5|TRBJ2-5
CASSRGQVKLETQYF
TGTGCCAGCAGCCGTGGGCAGGTGAAACTAGAGACCCAGTACTTC
>TRBD1|TRBV15|TRBJ1-3
CATSAQGRGNTIYF
TGTGCCACCAGCGCACAGGGGCGCGGAAACACCATATATTTT
>TRBD2|TRBV6-6|TRBJ2-1
CASKRLAGTDEQFF
TGTGCCAGCAAACGACTAGCGGGGACGGATGAGCAGTTCTTC